One sample yielded the 3 T cell receptor beta chains listed below, sequenced in a study of blood T cells in healthy people across ages. A sample-barcoded 5' primer and a J-beta primer mix were used in a second PCR of roughly 7 to 12 cycles. TCRdb recomputed calls from the 5' RACE reads with MiXCR, one row per CDR3 protein. The sample has some 1.5 million distinct CDR3 sequences; approximately 30% are singletons. The sequencing input was blood. The receptors shown here come from a woman in her twenties or thirties in good health.

The V gene is TRBV5-1, the J gene TRBJ2-3, with 10 bases identical to TRBD2. Germline V lookup: CDR1 SGHRS, CDR2 YFSETQ. The J segment lost 5 bases and the V segment lost 4 bases, leaving 10 bases of the junction unmatched. The CDR3 is made up of 16 amino acids. The CDR3 DNA reads as TGCGCCAGCAGCGGAGGGACTAGCGACTTCTTAGATACGCAGTATTTT. Translated, it gives CASSGGTSDFLDTQYF.

The rearrangement uses TRBV5-4 and TRBJ1-2; D not certain. There are 16 residues in the CDR3. Trimming shortened V by 0 bases and J by 4 bases, and 16 bases separated the two germline ends. Germline V gives CDR1 SGHNT, CDR2 YYREEE (reference sequence). The DNA for the CDR3 is TGTGCCAGCAGCTTGGCCACAACGGCCGGTGGCTATGGCTACACCTTC. Its protein product is CASSLATTAGGYGYTF.

J is TRBJ1-2 and V is TRBV28; 8 bases agree with TRBD1. CDR1 and CDR2 (germline): MDHEN, SYDVKM. The CDR3 length is 16 residues. The J segment lost 6 bases and the V segment lost 4 bases, leaving 13 bases of the junction unmatched. The CDR3 DNA reads TGTGCCAGCAGTTACGATCCGGACAGGGTCTCGAATGGCTACACCTTC. This sequence encodes CASSYDPDRVSNGYTF.